These 9 T cell receptor beta chains originate from one sample sequenced in a study of patients and donors after allogeneic stem cell transplantation. TCRdb redid the calling of the RT-PCR reads with MiXCR, one entry per CDR3 protein. The sample includes over 65,000 distinct CDR3 sequences, about 25% of them seen just once. The sequenced sample consisted of blood, either unsorted or a sorted T cell fraction (not recorded which). The receptors derive from a human donor who was either an allogeneic HSCT recipient or a stem cell or donor lymphocyte infusion donor (not recorded which). It is not recorded whose cells these are; they may come from a transplant donor.

The CDR3 region has the DNA TGTGCCAGCAGTTTGGTCAGGGGTGGTGGAAACACCATATATTTT. Protein: CASSLVRGGGNTIYF. The chain has TRBV28 and TRBJ1-3; maybe TRBD1 (6 bases). V lost 3 bases and J lost 3, with 12 bases in between. The germline V gene encodes CDR1 MDHEN and CDR2 SYDVKM. The CDR3 extends over 15 amino acids.

This clonotype was seen a handful of times. V gene TRBV20-1 combines with J gene TRBJ2-2, with 14 bases lining up with TRBD2. This CDR3 spans 19 amino acids. Losses at the gene ends were 0 bases for V and 5 bases for J; bases not matched to a gene: 11. CDR1 and CDR2 from the germline V gene are DFQATT and SNEGSKA (reference sequence). CDR3 residues: CSARDRLGLAGVGTGELFF. CDR3 nucleotide sequence: TGCAGTGCTAGAGATCGATTGGGACTAGCGGGAGTGGGGACCGGGGAGCTGTTTTTT.

The chain is built from TRBV12-3 or TRBV12-4 and TRBJ1-4, with D possibly matching TRBD1 (5 bases). The V and J ends lost 7 bases and 4 bases respectively, with 13 bases between them. The CDR3 spans 14 residues. This CDR3 is CASTGGVLNEKLFF. In DNA, the CDR3 is TGTGCCAGCACTGGGGGAGTACTTAATGAAAAACTGTTTTTT.

The chain is built from TRBV7-9 and TRBJ2-3; D may be TRBD1 (5 bases). Trimming removed 4 bases at V and 2 bases at J, with 10 bases between. CDR3 length: 14 residues. CDR1 is SEHNR and CDR2 is FQNEAQ in the germline V gene (reference sequence). The CDR3 DNA reads as TGTGCCAGCAGCTGGACGGACATCACAGATACGCAGTATTTT. Translating gives CASSWTDITDTQYF.

The rearrangement links TRBV7-8 to TRBJ2-1; D remains unclear. Germline CDR1 reads SGHVS; CDR2 reads FQNEAQ. The CDR3 has 12 residues. Trimming stripped 1 base from V and 8 bases from J, with 6 bases between. The CDR3 protein is CASSLDMDEQFF. The CDR3 DNA is TGTGCCAGCAGCTTAGATATGGATGAGCAGTTCTTC.

This clonotype has only a few counts. The V gene is TRBV27, the J gene TRBJ1-1; 7 positions match TRBD1. The CDR3 is 19 residues long. CDR1 and CDR2 (germline): MNHEY, SMNVEV (reference sequence). Trimming removed 6 bases from V and 0 bases from J; junction bases left unmatched: 19. CDR3 region: CASSRFSTGAKLLNTEAFF. As DNA, the CDR3 is TGTGCCAGCAGCCGCTTTTCTACAGGGGCCAAACTCTTGAACACTGAAGCTTTCTTT.

This clonotype was detected only a few times. In nucleotides, the CDR3 is TGTGCCAGCAGATTTTACCCGGAAGCTAATCAGCCCCAGCATTTT. Translating it yields CASRFYPEANQPQHF. The rearrangement links TRBV7-2 to TRBJ1-5; D unresolved. V was shortened by 6 bases and J by 4 bases, with 16 bases between the two germline ends. The CDR3 is 15 amino acids. Germline assignment: CDR1 SGHTA and CDR2 FQGNSA.

This clonotype showed up just a few times. CDR3 nucleotides: TGTGCCAGCAGCCAAAACCTAGCGGGCGGGGAGACCCAGTACTTC. Protein: CASSQNLAGGETQYF. This chain connects TRBV3-1 to TRBJ2-5; 8 bases agree with TRBD2. CDR1 and CDR2 (germline): LGHDT, YNNKEL (reference sequence). This CDR3 is built from 15 residues. J was trimmed by 5 bases and V by 2 bases; bases with no gene match: 7.

J is TRBJ1-2 and V is TRBV5-1; 8 nucleotides line up with TRBD1. J lost 5 bases, V lost 0 bases, and 3 bases had no gene match. The CDR3 has 14 residues. The germline V gene encodes CDR1 SGHRS and CDR2 YFSETQ. For the CDR3, the DNA is TGCGCCAGCAGCTTGGCGGGACAGGATTATGGCTACACCTTC. This sequence encodes CASSLAGQDYGYTF.